This T cell receptor beta chain was recovered during a study of T cells in Graves' hyperthyroidism and ophthalmopathy. V trimming: 5 bases; J trimming: 6 bases; junction bases outside the gene matches: 8. Germline loops: CDR1 SGHVS, CDR2 FQNEAQ. The CDR3 runs to 14 residues. In this sample, this clonotype turned up many times. TCR beta CDR3 regions were amplified from RNA transcripts. Using the HTBI primer set, a first-round RT-PCR was run on the TCR CDR3. TCRdb re-derived calls from the multiplex PCR reads in MiXCR, one entry per CDR3 protein. This sample yields a few hundred thousand distinct CDR3 sequences, of which around 21% are seen a single time; more than 25% belongs to the top ten.

The sequenced sample was blood. This sequence originates from a man between 18 and 35 years old with Graves' hyperthyroidism. The chain couples TRBV7-8 to TRBJ1-1, with TRBD1 identical over 8 bases. The CDR3 spells CASSPKRTGSEAFF. The CDR3 DNA follows: TGTGCCAGCAGCCCTAAGAGGACAGGGTCTGAAGCTTTCTTT.